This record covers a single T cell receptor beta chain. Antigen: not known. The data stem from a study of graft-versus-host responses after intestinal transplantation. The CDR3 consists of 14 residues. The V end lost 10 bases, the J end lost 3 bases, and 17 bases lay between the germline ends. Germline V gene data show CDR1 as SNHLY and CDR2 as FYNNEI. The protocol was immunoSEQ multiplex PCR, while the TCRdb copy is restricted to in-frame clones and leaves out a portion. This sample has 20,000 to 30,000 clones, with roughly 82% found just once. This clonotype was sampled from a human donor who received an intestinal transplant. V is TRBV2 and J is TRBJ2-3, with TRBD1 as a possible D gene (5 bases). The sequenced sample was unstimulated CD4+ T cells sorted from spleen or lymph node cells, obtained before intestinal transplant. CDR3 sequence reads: CAINRFPKTDTQYF. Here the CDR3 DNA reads TGTGCCATCAACAGGTTCCCCAAGACAGATACGCAGTATTTT.